This passage covers 27 T cell receptor beta chains from one sample sequenced in a study of cytomegalovirus exposure and HLA in healthy donors. PCR involved 60 Vbeta and 13 Jbeta primers. Clones were read by immunoSEQ multiplex PCR, and TCRdb kept only the in-frame ones, dropping some. The sample contains almost 200,000 clones, around three quarters of which appear only once. Sequencing used PBMCs. Every receptor here comes from a man aged 30 to 39 in good health and CMV-seronegative.

The chain joins TRBV5-1 to TRBJ2-1, with a possible D match to TRBD2 (5 bases). Germline V CDR1 and CDR2: SGHRS, YFSETQ. This CDR3 has 14 residues. Deletions cut 2 bases from V and 1 base from J, with 7 bases between. The CDR3 loop reads CASSFGISYNEQFF. CDR3 sequence (DNA): TGCGCCAGCAGCTTCGGGATTTCCTACAATGAGCAGTTCTTC.

This chain links TRBV2 with TRBJ2-5, with D possibly matching TRBD1 (6 bases). Germline loops: CDR1 SNHLY, CDR2 FYNNEI. The V gene lost 6 bases and the J gene lost 1 base, with 15 bases spanning the gap. The length of the CDR3 is 15 residues. Here the CDR3 DNA reads TGTGCCAGCAGCTCAGAAACAGGGCCCCAAGAGACCCAGTACTTC. The encoded protein is CASSSETGPQETQYF. Looking up the rest from reference TRBV2 and TRBJ2-5 gives the full variable domain: EPEVTQTPSHQVTQMGQEVILRCVPISNHLYFYWYRQILGQKVEFLVSFYNNEISEKSEIFDDQFSVERPDGSNFTLKIRSTKLEDSAMYFCASSSETGPQETQYFGPGTRLLVL.

The CDR3 coding sequence is TGTGCCGTTCGCCCGGGACAGGGACCAGATGAGCAGTTCTTC. Translation: CAVRPGQGPDEQFF. The genes are TRBV10-3 and TRBJ2-1, with 9 bases matching TRBD1. The CDR3 consists of 14 residues. With V trimmed by 11 bases and J by 8 bases, 13 bases remained unmatched. Germline CDR1 and CDR2: ENHRY and SYGVKD.

The V gene is TRBV2, the J gene TRBJ2-2; 10 bases map to TRBD2. With V trimmed by 7 bases and J by 4 bases, 6 bases remained unmatched. The CDR3 is 15 residues long. The germline V gene has CDR1 SNHLY and CDR2 FYNNEI. Written as DNA, the CDR3 is TGTGCCAGCACGGCCCTAGCGGGAGTCACCGGGGAGCTGTTTTTT. Its translation: CASTALAGVTGELFF. Supplemented by reference TRBV2 and TRBJ2-2, the full variable domain reads EPEVTQTPSHQVTQMGQEVILRCVPISNHLYFYWYRQILGQKVEFLVSFYNNEISEKSEIFDDQFSVERPDGSNFTLKIRSTKLEDSAMYFCASTALAGVTGELFFGEGSRLTVL.

The table lists this clone with a count of one. The rearrangement uses TRBV10-2 and TRBJ2-5, with 7 bases matching TRBD2. The trim removed 7 bases at V and 2 bases at J, leaving 10 bases unmatched. The CDR3 totals 15 residues. Germline-derived CDR1 and CDR2 are WSHSY and SAAADI. CDR3 residues: CASTGLPGLQETQYF. CDR3 nucleotides: TGCGCCAGCACCGGACTTCCGGGACTACAAGAGACCCAGTACTTC.

This chain connects TRBV7-9 to TRBJ2-5, with unresolved D. V was trimmed by 7 bases and J by 0 bases, leaving 12 bases between them. The CDR3 has 14 residues. The germline V gene has CDR1 SEHNR and CDR2 FQNEAQ (reference sequence). In nucleotides, the CDR3 is TGTGCCAGCAATCATGGCGCGGACCAAGAGACCCAGTACTTC. It codes for CASNHGADQETQYF.

The V call is TRBV6-5, the J call TRBJ1-2; no definite D call. CDR1 MNHEY and CDR2 SVGAGI come from the germline V gene. CDR3 length: 13 amino acids. V dropped 2 bases and J dropped 6 bases, with 10 bases sitting between them. The CDR3 protein is CASSYGPTDGYTF. The CDR3 nucleotides are TGTGCCAGCAGTTACGGGCCGACGGATGGCTACACCTTC.

CDR3 nucleotides: TGTGCCATCAGCTTCACCGGGACTAGCGCCTACAATGAGCAGTTCTTC. Amino acids: CAISFTGTSAYNEQFF. The gene calls are TRBV10-3 and TRBJ2-1; 10 bases align to TRBD2. The trim removed 6 bases at V and 2 bases at J, leaving 7 bases unmatched. The germline gives CDR1 ENHRY, CDR2 SYGVKD. The CDR3 contains 16 residues.

The chain couples TRBV7-6 to TRBJ1-1; 7 nucleotides agree with TRBD1. CDR1 and CDR2 from the germline V gene are SGHVS and FNYEAQ. There are 15 residues in the CDR3. V trimming: 1 base; J trimming: 4 bases; junction bases outside the gene matches: 6. The DNA for the CDR3 is TGTGCCAGCAGCTTAGTAGGGGGCCGGAGCACTGAAGCTTTCTTT. Its translation: CASSLVGGRSTEAFF.

The chain couples TRBV6-1 to TRBJ1-1; 8 bases are a match to TRBD1. CDR3 length: 13 amino acids. Germline V gives CDR1 MNHNS, CDR2 SASEGT. With 3 bases clipped from V and 5 bases from J, the junction kept 2 bases outside the gene matches. The CDR3 is CASSDRGRTEAFF. The DNA of the CDR3 is TGTGCCAGCAGTGACAGGGGGCGGACTGAAGCTTTCTTT.

The V and J genes are TRBV6-5 and TRBJ2-1; D call uncertain. V was cut by 6 bases and J by 4 bases, with 10 bases left in between. The V gene's germline CDR1 is MNHEY and CDR2 SVGAGI. The CDR3 loop spans 13 amino acids. The CDR3 bases are TGTGCCAGCAGAAACCAGAGGTACAATGAGCAGTTCTTC. Amino acid sequence: CASRNQRYNEQFF.

The chain combines TRBV6-1 with TRBJ2-7; no reliable D call. Germline CDR1 and CDR2: MNHNS and SASEGT. V lost 4 bases to trimming and J lost 5 bases, with 12 bases between them. The CDR3 spans 13 residues. The CDR3 nucleotides read TGTGCCAGCAGTGTCCACTCGAGAGACGAGCAGTACTTC. Translation gives CASSVHSRDEQYF.

The chain recombines TRBV4-1 with TRBJ1-4; 12 bases are a match to TRBD1. The germline CDR1 and CDR2 sequences are MGHRA and YSYEKL. The V gene end was trimmed by 4 bases and the J gene end by 5 bases; junction bases not matched to a gene: 11. This CDR3 contains 18 residues. The CDR3 DNA is TGCGCCAGCAGCCCTGCCGGGACAGGGGGCCTCGTGAATGAAAAACTGTTTTTT. Residues: CASSPAGTGGLVNEKLFF.

As DNA, the CDR3 is TGTGCCTGGAGTGTACGCAGGGGTGGCAATCAGCCCCAGCATTTT. This translates into CAWSVRRGGNQPQHF. The rearrangement joins TRBV30 to TRBJ1-5, with a weak D call TRBD1 (6 bases). The length of the CDR3 is 15 residues. The germline CDR1 and CDR2 sequences are GTSNPN and SVGIG (reference sequence). Deletions cut 0 bases from V and 2 bases from J, with 11 bases between.

The chain carries TRBV11-2 and TRBJ1-4; unclear D gene. CDR1 is SGHAT and CDR2 is FQNNGV in the germline V gene. The ends were cut back, 4 bases at V and 4 bases at J, with 16 bases in the middle. This CDR3 has 16 residues. CDR3 in DNA: TGTGCCAGCAGCTCCCTGGTGGGGAGCGTTAATGAAAAACTGTTTTTT. It translates to CASSSLVGSVNEKLFF.

V and J are TRBV11-2 and TRBJ2-7; 7 bases align to TRBD1. The germline V gene encodes CDR1 SGHAT and CDR2 FQNNGV. With V trimmed by 0 bases and J by 4 bases, 3 bases remained unmatched. This CDR3 has 14 residues. The DNA of the CDR3 is TGTGCCAGCAGCTTAGAACAGGGGTGGTACGAGCAGTACTTC. Translated: CASSLEQGWYEQYF.

The genes are TRBV28 and TRBJ2-7; 7 nucleotides agree with TRBD1. Germline CDR1 reads MDHEN; CDR2 reads SYDVKM. The CDR3 consists of 12 residues. Trimming took 6 bases from V and 2 from J; bases not matched to a gene: 1. CDR3 loop: CASSTGAYEQYF. In nucleotides, the CDR3 is TGTGCCAGCAGCACAGGGGCCTACGAGCAGTACTTC.

V and J are TRBV18 and TRBJ1-1, with TRBD1 matching 7 bases. Germline V lookup: CDR1 KGHSH, CDR2 LQKENI. CDR3 length: 15 amino acids. Trimming removed 6 bases from V and 3 bases from J; junction bases left unmatched: 10. CDR3 bases: TGTGCCAGCTCCCGGACTGGGACAGAGTACACTGAAGCTTTCTTT. This translates into CASSRTGTEYTEAFF. Full variable domain (remainder filled in from reference TRBV18 and TRBJ1-1): NAGVMQNPRHLVRRRGQEARLRCSPMKGHSHVYWYRQLPEEGLKFMVYLQKENIIDESGMPKERFSAEFPKEGPSILRIQQVVRGDSAAYFCASSRTGTEYTEAFFGQGTRLTVV.

The chain has TRBV4-1 and TRBJ2-7, with 10 bases matching TRBD2. Germline values: CDR1 MGHRA, CDR2 YSYEKL. V dropped 3 bases and J dropped 4; count of bases not matched to a gene: 6. This CDR3 is 15 amino acids long. The CDR3 sequence is CASSQGTSAFYEQYF. The DNA for the CDR3 is TGCGCCAGCAGCCAGGGGACTAGCGCCTTTTACGAGCAGTACTTC.

This chain joins TRBV5-6 and TRBJ2-7; the match to TRBD2 covers 7 bases. Germline loops: CDR1 SGHDT, CDR2 YYEEEE. CDR3 length: 14 amino acids. V dropped 7 bases and J dropped 4; count of bases not matched to a gene: 11. CDR3 sequence: CASSDGGSGYEQYF. The CDR3 bases are TGTGCCAGCTCCGACGGCGGGAGTGGGTACGAGCAGTACTTC.

The chain joins TRBV2 to TRBJ2-2, with D possibly TRBD1 on 5 matching bases. The germline CDR1 and CDR2 sequences are SNHLY and FYNNEI. This CDR3 has 15 residues. The V end was cut by 5 bases, the J end by 0 bases, with 10 bases between. This CDR3 is CASSLRQTNTGELFF. The CDR3, as DNA: TGTGCCAGCAGTCTGAGACAGACGAACACCGGGGAGCTGTTTTTT.

The J gene is TRBJ1-5, the V gene TRBV19; 9 nucleotides line up with TRBD1. The germline V gene encodes CDR1 LNHDA and CDR2 SQIVND (reference sequence). The CDR3 spans 15 residues. V lost 7 bases and J lost 7; bases outside the gene matches: 11. CDR3 DNA: TGTGCCAGTAAGGATACCGGACAGGGGCCCCAGCCCCAGCATTTT. It specifies CASKDTGQGPQPQHF.

The chain links TRBV29-1 to TRBJ2-4; D remains unclear. CDR1 SQVTM and CDR2 ANQGSEA come from the germline V gene. This CDR3 is built from 14 residues. V was shortened by 2 bases and J by 6 bases, with 14 bases between the two germline ends. The CDR3 nucleotides are TGCAGCGTTGAACCGTGGCAGGCCCCAAACATTCAGTACTTC. Translating gives CSVEPWQAPNIQYF.

This chain connects TRBV7-9 to TRBJ2-1; D might be TRBD2 (5 bases). Germline lookup yields CDR1 SEHNR and CDR2 FQNEAQ (reference sequence). Trimming removed 8 bases at V and 10 bases at J, with 12 bases between. This CDR3 has 11 residues. The CDR3 sequence is CASGPTGEQFF. In DNA, the CDR3 is TGTGCCAGCGGACCGACGGGGGAGCAGTTCTTC.

This chain joins TRBV11-2 and TRBJ1-1, with 7 bases that match TRBD1. This CDR3 has 14 amino acids. Germline V gene lookup returns CDR1 SGHAT and CDR2 FQNNGV. V was pared by 3 bases and J by 5 bases, with 6 bases of the junction left unmatched. CDR3 in DNA: TGTGCCAGCAGCTTGACAGGGTTTGGAACTGAAGCTTTCTTT. Its translation is CASSLTGFGTEAFF.

The chain uses TRBV5-6 and TRBJ2-7, with D possibly matching TRBD2 (5 bases). In germline, CDR1 is SGHDT, CDR2 YYEEEE. The CDR3 length is 14 residues. V lost 0 bases and J 5 bases, leaving 12 bases between the germline ends. CDR3 residues: CASSLASFPHEQYF. The CDR3 DNA is TGTGCCAGCAGCTTGGCTAGCTTTCCCCACGAGCAGTACTTC.

This chain links TRBV11-2 with TRBJ1-2; possible D gene TRBD1, 5 bases. This CDR3 contains 14 residues. The V and J ends lost 1 base and 6 bases respectively, with 12 bases between them. The V gene's germline CDR1 is SGHAT and CDR2 FQNNGV. The CDR3 coding sequence is TGTGCCAGCAGCTTAGGAATCAGGGCGGATGGCTACACCTTC. This gives the protein CASSLGIRADGYTF.